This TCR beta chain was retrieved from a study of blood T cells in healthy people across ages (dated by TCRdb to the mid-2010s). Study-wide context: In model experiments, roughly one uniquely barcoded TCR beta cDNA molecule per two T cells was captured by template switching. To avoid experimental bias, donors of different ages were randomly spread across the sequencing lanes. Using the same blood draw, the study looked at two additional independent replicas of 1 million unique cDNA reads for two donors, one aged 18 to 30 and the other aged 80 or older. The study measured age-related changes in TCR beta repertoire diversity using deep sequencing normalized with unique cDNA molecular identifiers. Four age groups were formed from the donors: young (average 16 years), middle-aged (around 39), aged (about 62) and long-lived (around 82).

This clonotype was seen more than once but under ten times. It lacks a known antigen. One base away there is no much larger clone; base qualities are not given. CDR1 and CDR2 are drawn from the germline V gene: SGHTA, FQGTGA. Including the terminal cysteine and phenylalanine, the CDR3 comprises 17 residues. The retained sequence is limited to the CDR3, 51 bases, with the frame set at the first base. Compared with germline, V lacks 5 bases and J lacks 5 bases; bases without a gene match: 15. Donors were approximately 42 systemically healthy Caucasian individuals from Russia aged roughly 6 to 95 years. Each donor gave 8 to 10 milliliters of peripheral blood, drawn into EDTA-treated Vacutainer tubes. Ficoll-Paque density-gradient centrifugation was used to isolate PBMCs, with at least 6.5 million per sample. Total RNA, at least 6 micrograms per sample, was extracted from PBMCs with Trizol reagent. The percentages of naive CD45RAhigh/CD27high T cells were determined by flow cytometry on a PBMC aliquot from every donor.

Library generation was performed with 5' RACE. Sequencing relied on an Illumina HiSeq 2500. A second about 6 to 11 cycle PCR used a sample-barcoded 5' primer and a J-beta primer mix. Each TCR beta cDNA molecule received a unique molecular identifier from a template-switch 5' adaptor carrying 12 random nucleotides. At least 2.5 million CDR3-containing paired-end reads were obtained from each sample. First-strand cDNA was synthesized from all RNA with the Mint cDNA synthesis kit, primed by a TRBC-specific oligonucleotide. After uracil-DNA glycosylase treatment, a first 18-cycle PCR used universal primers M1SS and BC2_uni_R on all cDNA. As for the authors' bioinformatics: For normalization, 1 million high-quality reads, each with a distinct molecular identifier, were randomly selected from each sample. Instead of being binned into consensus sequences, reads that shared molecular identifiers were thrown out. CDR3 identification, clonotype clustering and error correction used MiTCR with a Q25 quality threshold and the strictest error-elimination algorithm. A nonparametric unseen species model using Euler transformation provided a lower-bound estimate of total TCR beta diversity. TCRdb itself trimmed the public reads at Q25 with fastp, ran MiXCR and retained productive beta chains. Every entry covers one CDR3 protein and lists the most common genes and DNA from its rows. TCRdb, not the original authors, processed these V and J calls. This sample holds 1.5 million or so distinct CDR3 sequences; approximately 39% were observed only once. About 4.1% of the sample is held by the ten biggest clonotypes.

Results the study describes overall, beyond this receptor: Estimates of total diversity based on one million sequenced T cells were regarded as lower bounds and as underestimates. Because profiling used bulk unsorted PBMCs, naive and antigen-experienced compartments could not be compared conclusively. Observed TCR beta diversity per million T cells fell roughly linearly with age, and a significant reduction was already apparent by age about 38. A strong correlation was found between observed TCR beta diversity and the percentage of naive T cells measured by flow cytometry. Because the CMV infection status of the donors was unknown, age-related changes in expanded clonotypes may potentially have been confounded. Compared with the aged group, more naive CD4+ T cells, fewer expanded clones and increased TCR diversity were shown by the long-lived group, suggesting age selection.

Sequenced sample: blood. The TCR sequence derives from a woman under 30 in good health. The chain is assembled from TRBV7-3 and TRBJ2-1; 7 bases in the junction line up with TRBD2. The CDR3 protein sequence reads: CASSKRGGRVTHNEQFF. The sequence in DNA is TGTGCCAGCAGCAAACGGGGAGGGAGAGTCACACACAATGAGCAGTTCTTC. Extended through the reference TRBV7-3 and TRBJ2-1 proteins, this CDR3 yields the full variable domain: GAGVSQTPSNKVTEKGKYVELRCDPISGHTALYWYRQSLGQGPEFLIYFQGTGAADDSGLPNDRFFAVRPEGSVSTLKIQRTERGDSAVYLCASSKRGGRVTHNEQFFGPGTRLTVL.